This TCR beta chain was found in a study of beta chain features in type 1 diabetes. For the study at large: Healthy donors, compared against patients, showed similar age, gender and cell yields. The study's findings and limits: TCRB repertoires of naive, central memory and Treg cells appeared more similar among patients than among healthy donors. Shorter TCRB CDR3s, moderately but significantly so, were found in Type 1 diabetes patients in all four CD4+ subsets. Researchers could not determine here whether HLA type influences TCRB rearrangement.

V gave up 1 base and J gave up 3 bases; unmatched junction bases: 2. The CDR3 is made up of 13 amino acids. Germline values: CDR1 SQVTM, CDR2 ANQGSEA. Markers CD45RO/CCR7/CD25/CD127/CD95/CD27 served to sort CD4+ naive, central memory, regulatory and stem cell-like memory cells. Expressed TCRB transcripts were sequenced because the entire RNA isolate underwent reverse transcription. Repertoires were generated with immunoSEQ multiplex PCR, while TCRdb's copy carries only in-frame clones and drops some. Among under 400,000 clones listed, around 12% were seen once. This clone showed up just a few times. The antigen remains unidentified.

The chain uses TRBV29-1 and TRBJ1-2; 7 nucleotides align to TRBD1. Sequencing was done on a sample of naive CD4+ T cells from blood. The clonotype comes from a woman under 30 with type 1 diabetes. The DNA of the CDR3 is TGCAGCGTTGAAGTCGGGACAGACTATGGCTACACCTTC. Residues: CSVEVGTDYGYTF.